A single sample is the source of the 8 T cell receptor beta chains below, sequenced in a study of OX40 agonist ivuxolimab in advanced cancers. Using immunoSEQ multiplex PCR, the repertoire was profiled, and TCRdb retains in-frame clones only, with some absent. The top ten hold approximately 10% of the sample, which has about 45,000 clones, 85% to 95% seen once. Sequenced here: CD4+ or CD8+ T cells sorted from blood, sampled in a trial of the OX40 agonist ivuxolimab. The receptor set was obtained from an adult with an advanced solid tumor such as melanoma, head and neck, liver or kidney cancer.

For the CDR3, the DNA is TGTGCCAGCAGCTTATTGGTACAGGGCCCCTACAATGAGCAGTTCTTC. Residues: CASSLLVQGPYNEQFF. This sequence joins TRBV7-8 and TRBJ2-1; D may be TRBD1 (6 bases). Germline assignment: CDR1 SGHVS and CDR2 FQNEAQ. The V and J ends lost 2 bases and 2 bases respectively, with 13 bases between them. The CDR3 spans 16 residues.

This rearrangement joins TRBV4-1 to TRBJ2-3; tentative D call: TRBD1 (5 bases). V lost 0 bases and J lost 2, with 9 bases in between. Germline V gives CDR1 MGHRA, CDR2 YSYEKL. The CDR3 runs to 15 residues. Here the CDR3 reads CASSQDDSYTDTQYF. In DNA, the CDR3 is TGCGCCAGCAGCCAAGATGACAGCTACACAGATACGCAGTATTTT.

V gene TRBV7-9 combines with J gene TRBJ2-7, with D unclear. Between the trimmed V and J ends, which lost 1 base and 2 bases, there was a span of 9 bases. This CDR3 is 14 amino acids long. Germline values: CDR1 SEHNR, CDR2 FQNEAQ (reference sequence). CDR3 in amino acids: CASSLVGVPYEQYF. The CDR3 DNA reads as TGTGCCAGCAGCTTAGTGGGCGTTCCCTACGAGCAGTACTTC.

This clone has more than one count but fewer than ten. This chain connects TRBV19 to TRBJ2-1; the D call may be TRBD1 or TRBD2 (6 bases each). Germline CDR1 is LNHDA and CDR2 is SQIVND (reference sequence). Trimming cost V 5 bases and J 6 bases, with 20 bases left between them. The CDR3 is 16 amino acids. The CDR3 here is CASSPSQGLLPNEQFF. For the CDR3, the DNA is TGTGCCAGTAGTCCTTCACAGGGACTCTTACCCAATGAGCAGTTCTTC.

This clone was recorded only once. This chain's CDR3 is CASSQLEGSYNEQFF. CDR3 nucleotide sequence: TGTGCCAGCAGCCAACTCGAAGGGTCCTACAATGAGCAGTTCTTC. The chain recombines TRBV14 with TRBJ2-1; D remains ambiguous. This CDR3 comprises 15 residues. V lost 2 bases and J 1 base, leaving 9 bases between the germline ends. CDR1 is SGHDN, CDR2 FVKESK, per germline.

The rearrangement uses TRBV5-1 and TRBJ1-5; D is undetermined. There are 14 residues in the CDR3. The V end was cut by 2 bases, the J end by 7 bases, with 13 bases between. The V gene's germline CDR1 is SGHRS and CDR2 YFSETQ. CDR3 amino acids: CASSFDGSMQPQHF. The CDR3 region has the DNA TGCGCCAGCAGCTTCGACGGGAGCATGCAGCCCCAGCATTTT.

The chain carries TRBV29-1 and TRBJ2-7, with D maybe TRBD1 (5 bases). Germline CDR1 SQVTM, CDR2 ANQGSEA. The V end lost 6 bases, the J end lost 0 bases, and 9 bases lay between the germline ends. This CDR3 spans 12 amino acids. CDR3 sequence reads: CSVGVSSYEQYF. The DNA for the CDR3 is TGCAGCGTAGGGGTAAGCTCCTACGAGCAGTACTTC.

The V and J genes are TRBV9 and TRBJ2-2, with D possibly being TRBD1 or TRBD2 (5 bases each). The length of the CDR3 is 16 residues. V gave up 0 bases and J gave up 7 bases, with 16 bases separating them. Germline assignment: CDR1 SGDLS and CDR2 YYNGEE. CDR3 bases: TGTGCCAGCAGCGTAGTCGGGACCCCCGCCGGCGGGGAGCTGTTTTTT. Translation gives CASSVVGTPAGGELFF.